This T cell receptor (beta chain) stems from a study of blood T cell repertoires in COVID-19. At the level of the study: The study drew acute and convalescent COVID-19 samples from the United States, Italy and Spain. T cells, B-cell-depleted T cells, or PBMCs provided the cDNA or gDNA that served as material.

Patients of the Seattle cohort, enrolled during active infection, were followed longitudinally. CDR1 and CDR2 from the germline V gene are SGHAT and FQNNGV. V lost 0 bases, J lost 1 base, and 9 bases stayed unmatched. This CDR3 contains 18 residues. In the original analysis: It was from reference gene primer amplification that nucleated cell counts were estimated. Assay: immunoSEQ multiplex PCR; the TCRdb copy retains only in-frame clones and omits some. V, J and clone size were drawn from that table, and D and trimming were deduced from the DNA. The sample holds under 250,000 clones, more than 75% seen once.

This sequence was found in an elderly woman with COVID-19, enrolled during active disease. Specimen: peripheral blood. This chain connects TRBV11-2 to TRBJ1-1, with 9 bases matching TRBD1. The CDR3 sequence is CASSLDRAGTGKNTEAFF. The DNA of the CDR3 is TGTGCCAGCAGCTTAGACCGAGCCGGGACAGGGAAGAACACTGAAGCTTTCTTT.